This T cell receptor (beta chain) appears in the sequencing data of a study of identical twins. TCRdb re-analysed the 5' RACE reads in MiXCR, keeping a single row per CDR3 protein. The sample has 1.5 million or so distinct CDR3 sequences, less than 35% seen once. General observations from the study: Out-of-frame alpha sequences common to twins were enriched for low generation probability. It was cross-sectional statistical analysis, not following the same donors, that the conclusions relied on. Among beta out-of-frame sequences, excess sharing between twins appeared weaker. With abundant cord blood beta clonotypes, insertions were fewer; memory repertoires showed no such pattern.

A note on this clonotype: The antigen remains undetermined.

V lost 6 bases, J lost 5 bases, and 14 bases lay in between. CDR1 is DFQATT, CDR2 SNEGSKA, per germline (reference sequence). CDR3 length: 14 residues. Material for sequencing was cord blood. V and J are TRBV20-1 and TRBJ1-6; D not resolved. This TCR was recovered from a newborn girl in good health. CDR3 region: CSARRRHNNSPLHF. In nucleotides, the CDR3 is TGCAGTGCCCGGAGGCGGCACAATAATTCACCCCTCCACTTT.